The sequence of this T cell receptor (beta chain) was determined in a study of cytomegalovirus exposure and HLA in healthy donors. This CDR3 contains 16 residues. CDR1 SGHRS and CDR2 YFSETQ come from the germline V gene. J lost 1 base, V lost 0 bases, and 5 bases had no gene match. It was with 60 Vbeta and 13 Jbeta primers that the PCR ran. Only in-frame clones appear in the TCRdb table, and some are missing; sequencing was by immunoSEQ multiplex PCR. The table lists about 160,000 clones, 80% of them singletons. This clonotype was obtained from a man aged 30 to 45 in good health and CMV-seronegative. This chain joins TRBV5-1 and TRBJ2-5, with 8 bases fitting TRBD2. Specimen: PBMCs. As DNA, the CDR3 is TGCGCCAGCAGCTTGGGAGTAGCGGGGACCCAAGAGACCCAGTACTTC. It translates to CASSLGVAGTQETQYF.